The 17 T cell receptor beta chains given below trace back to one sample, sequenced in a study of OX40 agonist ivuxolimab in advanced cancers. Here immunoSEQ multiplex PCR was the method, and the copy in TCRdb shows in-frame clones only, minus some. In the table there are 19,000 or so clones, 86% of which are singletons. This specimen consisted of CD4+ or CD8+ T cells sorted from blood, obtained in a trial of the OX40 agonist ivuxolimab. These receptor sequences come from an adult with an advanced solid tumor such as melanoma, head and neck, liver or kidney cancer.

The chain employs TRBV2 and TRBJ1-3; no clear D gene. With 4 bases removed from V and 9 bases from J, the gap between germline ends came to 4 bases. The CDR3 has 10 residues. CDR1 is SNHLY and CDR2 is FYNNEI in the germline V gene. The CDR3 DNA is TGTGCCAGCAGTGCCGGCACCATATATTTT. It specifies CASSAGTIYF. Full variable domain (outside the CDR3, taken from reference TRBV2 and TRBJ1-3): EPEVTQTPSHQVTQMGQEVILRCVPISNHLYFYWYRQILGQKVEFLVSFYNNEISEKSEIFDDQFSVERPDGSNFTLKIRSTKLEDSAMYFCASSAGTIYFGEGSWLTVV.

The J gene is TRBJ1-2, the V gene TRBV4-3, with unresolved D. The CDR3 totals 14 residues. The V end was cut by 3 bases, the J end by 6 bases, with 14 bases between. CDR1 is LGHNA, CDR2 YSLEER, per germline. The CDR3 nucleotides are TGCGCCAGCAGCCAGGCGGGTTTGGCCGATGGCTACACCTTC. Protein product: CASSQAGLADGYTF.

The V and J genes are TRBV7-6 and TRBJ2-1, with TRBD2 as a possible D gene (5 bases). This CDR3 spans 15 amino acids. The germline CDR1 and CDR2 sequences are SGHVS and FNYEAQ. Deletions cut 1 base from V and 7 bases from J, with 14 bases between. This chain's CDR3 is CASSLDRGTSNEQFF. In DNA, the CDR3 is TGTGCCAGCAGCTTAGACCGGGGTACTTCTAATGAGCAGTTCTTC.

CDR3 loop: CAWRREGPSTYEQYF. CDR3 nucleotide sequence: TGTGCCTGGAGGAGGGAGGGACCGTCGACCTACGAGCAGTACTTC. The gene calls are TRBV30 and TRBJ2-7; 7 nucleotides line up with TRBD2. This CDR3 has 15 amino acids. The ends lost 3 bases at V and 2 bases at J; junction bases unmatched: 10. Germline V gene sequence: CDR1 GTSNPN, CDR2 SVGIG (reference sequence). The whole variable domain, filled in from reference TRBV30 and TRBJ2-7, reads SQTIHQWPATLVQPVGSPLSLECTVEGTSNPNLYWYRQAAGRGLQLLFYSVGIGQISSEVPQNLSASRPQDRQFILSSKKLLLSDSGFYLCAWRREGPSTYEQYFGPGTRLTVT.

This clone is a singleton in its sample. The V call is TRBV5-1, the J call TRBJ2-3, with 8 bases that match TRBD2. Germline assignment: CDR1 SGHRS and CDR2 YFSETQ. The CDR3 loop spans 17 amino acids. Trimming removed 6 bases from V and 1 base from J; junction bases left unmatched: 13. The CDR3 here is CASTPLGGRGGTDTQYF. Written as DNA, the CDR3 is TGCGCCAGCACCCCCCTCGGGGGGCGGGGGGGCACAGATACGCAGTATTTT. Full variable domain (outside the CDR3, taken from reference TRBV5-1 and TRBJ2-3): KAGVTQTPRYLIKTRGQQVTLSCSPISGHRSVSWYQQTPGQGLQFLFEYFSETQRNKGNFPGRFSGRQFSNSRSEMNVSTLELGDSALYLCASTPLGGRGGTDTQYFGPGTRLTVL.

This rearrangement joins TRBV9 to TRBJ2-7; D call uncertain. This CDR3 is built from 13 residues. Per germline, CDR1 SGDLS and CDR2 YYNGEE. The V and J ends lost 3 bases and 7 bases respectively, with 14 bases between them. CDR3 region: CASSARLVSEQYF. The DNA of the CDR3 is TGTGCCAGCAGCGCTCGACTGGTGAGTGAGCAGTACTTC.

The J gene is TRBJ2-5, the V gene TRBV5-1; 7 bases line up with TRBD2. CDR1 and CDR2 (germline): SGHRS, YFSETQ. This CDR3 has 16 amino acids. J lost 2 bases, V lost 0 bases, and 7 bases had no gene match. CDR3 in DNA: TGCGCCAGCAGCTTGGGCGCGGGCGGGGGACAAGAGACCCAGTACTTC. This sequence encodes CASSLGAGGGQETQYF.

The V and J genes are TRBV7-8 and TRBJ2-5, with 7 bases fitting TRBD2. The V and J ends lost 1 base and 4 bases, in that order; junction bases with no gene match: 3. CDR3 length: 14 residues. CDR1 and CDR2 (germline): SGHVS, FQNEAQ. The CDR3 coding sequence is TGTGCCAGCAGCTTAGGTGGCGGGAGAGAGACCCAGTACTTC. Encoded protein: CASSLGGGRETQYF.

This sequence joins TRBV11-3 and TRBJ2-1; no clear D gene. Germline CDR1 SGHNT, CDR2 YENEEA. The CDR3 length is 14 residues. V was trimmed by 1 base and J by 4 bases, leaving 8 bases between them. CDR3 region: CASSLVAAYNEQFF. The CDR3 DNA reads as TGTGCCAGCAGCTTAGTTGCAGCGTACAATGAGCAGTTCTTC.

The chain couples TRBV5-4 to TRBJ2-7; either TRBD1 or TRBD2 may fit D (5 bases each). The CDR3 spans 13 residues. Germline CDR1 reads SGHNT; CDR2 reads YYREEE (reference sequence). V lost 4 bases, J lost 6 bases, and 14 bases lay in between. The CDR3 region is CASSPGARGEQYF. In DNA form, the CDR3 reads TGTGCCAGCAGCCCCGGGGCCCGGGGCGAGCAGTACTTC.

The rearrangement uses TRBV13 and TRBJ2-1; 13 nucleotides line up with TRBD2. CDR1 is PRHDT and CDR2 is FYEKMQ in the germline V gene (reference sequence). J gave up 3 bases and V 3 bases, and 2 bases lay outside the gene matches. The CDR3 has 16 residues. CDR3 nucleotides: TGTGCCAGCAGCTTCACTAGCGGGAGGGACTACAATGAGCAGTTCTTC. Protein: CASSFTSGRDYNEQFF.

This chain links TRBV27 with TRBJ2-7; 9 positions match TRBD1. The CDR3 spans 15 residues. Trimming took 4 bases from V and 4 from J; bases not matched to a gene: 8. CDR1 is MNHEY, CDR2 SMNVEV, per germline (reference sequence). The CDR3 here is CASSSPGQGKYEQYF. CDR3 bases: TGTGCCAGCAGTTCTCCGGGACAGGGCAAATACGAGCAGTACTTC.

J is TRBJ2-3 and V is TRBV5-1; D not certain. Germline V lookup: CDR1 SGHRS, CDR2 YFSETQ. The CDR3 length is 14 residues. V was trimmed by 9 bases and J by 0 bases, leaving 14 bases between them. CDR3 bases: TGCGCCACTGGCACCCAGCCTAGCACAGATACGCAGTATTTT. Encoded protein: CATGTQPSTDTQYF.

The chain recombines TRBV29-1 with TRBJ2-1; D possibly corresponds to TRBD1 (6 bases). The CDR3 spans 11 residues. The ends were cut back, 7 bases at V and 6 bases at J, with 10 bases in the middle. The germline V gene has CDR1 SQVTM and CDR2 ANQGSEA. CDR3 in amino acids: CSGRDTNEQFF. The CDR3 nucleotides read TGCAGCGGAAGGGACACCAATGAGCAGTTCTTC.

This clone was recorded only once. The gene calls are TRBV18 and TRBJ1-1; TRBD1 is a possible D gene (6 bases). V gave up 0 bases and J gave up 0 bases, with 17 bases separating them. Germline V gives CDR1 KGHSH, CDR2 LQKENI. The CDR3 runs to 18 residues. This chain's CDR3 is CASSPPTGRGTMNTEAFF. The CDR3 coding sequence is TGTGCCAGCTCACCACCTACTGGGAGGGGGACCATGAACACTGAAGCTTTCTTT.

The chain uses TRBV11-2 and TRBJ2-3; 14 bases fit TRBD2. This CDR3 contains 18 residues. Germline CDR1 is SGHAT and CDR2 is FQNNGV. V lost 5 bases, J lost 4 bases, and 11 bases stayed unmatched. The CDR3 reads CASSNQPGLAGAADTQYF. The CDR3 bases are TGTGCCAGCAGCAACCAGCCGGGACTAGCGGGGGCAGCAGATACGCAGTATTTT.

J is TRBJ1-3 and V is TRBV9; D is unclear. Trimming pared 0 bases from V and 0 bases from J, leaving 4 bases between. This CDR3 region has 14 residues. CDR1 and CDR2 (germline): SGDLS, YYNGEE. The CDR3 sequence: CASSVGYSGNTIYF. The CDR3 nucleotides read TGTGCCAGCAGCGTAGGCTACTCTGGAAACACCATATATTTT.